This TCR beta chain was identified during a study of CD8 T cells in ankylosing spondylitis. With respect to this clonotype: An end of the junction does not agree with germline; a read error may underlie this.

The CDR3 is 13 amino acids. Germline V gene data show CDR1 as WNHNN and CDR2 as SYGVQD (reference sequence). In TCRdb, the 5' RACE reads were re-called with MiXCR into one record per CDR3 protein. The table lists just over 300,000 distinct CDR3 sequences, under 25% of them singletons, with 3.5% in the top ten. The sequence came from a female donor with ankylosing spondylitis or in good health (not recorded which). This chain connects TRBV10-1 to TRBJ2-3; TRBD2 agrees at 7 bases. Source material: blood, either unsorted or a sorted T cell fraction (not recorded which). The CDR3 sequence is CASSESGRDTQCF. In DNA, the CDR3 is TGCGCCAGCAGTGAGTCGGGGAGGGATACGCAGTGTTTT.